The 10 T cell receptor beta chains reported below all come from one sample, sequenced in a study of blood T cell repertoires in COVID-19. Sequenced by immunoSEQ multiplex PCR; TCRdb stores in-frame clones only, minus some. The sample lists around 67,000 clones; about 80% were seen once. Sample: peripheral blood. The origin of the receptors is a woman in her seventies with acute or convalescent COVID-19.

The CDR3 here is CASSMMEGRQEKLFF. CDR3 nucleotide sequence: TGTGCCAGTAGTATGATGGAGGGGCGACAGGAAAAACTGTTTTTT. The V and J genes are TRBV19 and TRBJ1-4; D is perhaps TRBD1 (5 bases). There are 15 residues in the CDR3. CDR1 is LNHDA and CDR2 is SQIVND in the germline V gene (reference sequence). Deletions cut 3 bases from V and 8 bases from J, with 16 bases between.

The CDR3 DNA reads as TGTGCCAGCAGACAAGTTGGGAACACCGGGGAGCTGTTTTTT. This translates into CASRQVGNTGELFF. The chain carries TRBV5-5 and TRBJ2-2; D uncertain. V was shortened by 5 bases and J by 1 base, with 9 bases between the two germline ends. CDR1 is SGHKS, CDR2 YYEKEE, per germline (reference sequence). This CDR3 is built from 14 residues.

In regard to this clone: Other DNA variants within this sample encode the same CDR3. The V and J genes are TRBV2 and TRBJ1-1; D possibly corresponds to TRBD1 (5 bases). Germline V gene sequence: CDR1 SNHLY, CDR2 FYNNEI. This CDR3 has 13 residues. Trimming removed 1 base from V and 4 bases from J, with 7 bases in between. CDR3 region: CASSEGGGTEAFF. The CDR3, as DNA: TGTGCCAGCAGTGAAGGGGGCGGCACTGAAGCTTTCTTT. Drawing the rest from reference TRBV2 and TRBJ1-1, the complete variable domain is EPEVTQTPSHQVTQMGQEVILRCVPISNHLYFYWYRQILGQKVEFLVSFYNNEISEKSEIFDDQFSVERPDGSNFTLKIRSTKLEDSAMYFCASSEGGGTEAFFGQGTRLTVV.

The chain couples TRBV27 to TRBJ2-7; D is undetermined. Trimming removed 6 bases from V and 0 bases from J, with 15 bases in between. The CDR3 totals 15 residues. Germline CDR1 and CDR2: MNHEY and SMNVEV (reference sequence). The CDR3 nucleotides read TGTGCCAGCAGGAGGAGCGTACGGAGCTCCTACGAGCAGTACTTC. It yields the protein CASRRSVRSSYEQYF.

The genes are TRBV19 and TRBJ2-1; 7 nucleotides match TRBD2. Germline V gene sequence: CDR1 LNHDA, CDR2 SQIVND (reference sequence). The junction had 4 bases not matched to a gene; V was cut back by 2 bases and J by 0 bases. There are 16 residues in the CDR3. CDR3 protein: CASSIRGGLSYNEQFF. As DNA, the CDR3 is TGTGCCAGTAGTATACGCGGGGGACTCTCCTACAATGAGCAGTTCTTC.

The J gene is TRBJ1-5, the V gene TRBV14; 7 bases align to TRBD1. The CDR3 has 15 amino acids. Germline lookup yields CDR1 SGHDN and CDR2 FVKESK. V dropped 1 base and J dropped 3; count of bases not matched to a gene: 3. The CDR3 reads CASSQGGTVNQPQHF. As DNA, the CDR3 is TGTGCCAGCAGCCAAGGCGGGACAGTCAATCAGCCCCAGCATTTT. Full variable domain (remainder filled in from reference TRBV14 and TRBJ1-5): EAGVTQFPSHSVIEKGQTVTLRCDPISGHDNLYWYRRVMGKEIKFLLHFVKESKQDESGMPNNRFLAERTGGTYSTLKVQPAELEDSGVYFCASSQGGTVNQPQHFGDGTRLSIL.

The rearrangement joins TRBV4-3 to TRBJ1-3, with TRBD1 matching over 7 bases. CDR3 length: 15 amino acids. J lost 0 bases, V lost 4 bases, and 3 bases had no gene match. Per the germline V gene, CDR1 is LGHNA and CDR2 is YSLEER. The CDR3 loop is CASSRGTDSGNTIYF. CDR3 sequence (DNA): TGCGCCAGCAGCCGAGGGACAGACTCTGGAAACACCATATATTTT.

The V gene is TRBV5-4, the J gene TRBJ2-7, with a tentative D call TRBD2 (6 bases). The CDR3 is 13 amino acids. V shed 4 bases and J shed 4 bases, with 12 bases lying between them. The germline V gene encodes CDR1 SGHNT and CDR2 YYREEE (reference sequence). The DNA of the CDR3 is TGTGCCAGCAGCCAGCTGGCGGGATACGAGCAGTACTTC. This encodes CASSQLAGYEQYF. The whole variable domain, filled in from reference TRBV5-4 and TRBJ2-7, reads ETGVTQSPTHLIKTRGQQVTLRCSSQSGHNTVSWYQQALGQGPQFIFQYYREEENGRGNFPPRFSGLQFPNYSSELNVNALELDDSALYLCASSQLAGYEQYFGPGTRLTVT.

The chain recombines TRBV3-1 (or the pseudogene TRBV3-2) with TRBJ2-3, with no clear D. CDR3 length: 15 residues. Trimming removed 0 bases at V and 5 bases at J, with 12 bases between. Germline lookup yields CDR1 LGHDT and CDR2 YNNKEL (reference sequence). For the CDR3, the DNA is TGTGCCAGCAGCCAAGATCGGGTCTCGGGAGATACGCAGTATTTT. Protein sequence: CASSQDRVSGDTQYF.

This clone was seen a few times. The gene calls are TRBV7-6 and TRBJ2-6; D may be TRBD2 (5 bases). Germline loops: CDR1 SGHVS, CDR2 FNYEAQ. The CDR3 covers 18 residues. V shed 1 base and J shed 0 bases, with 13 bases lying between them. CDR3 sequence: CASSLDAGGSSGANVLTF. DNA for the CDR3: TGTGCCAGCAGCTTAGATGCCGGAGGTAGCTCTGGGGCCAACGTCCTGACTTTC.